These 28 T cell receptor beta chains were sequenced from one sample in a study of cytomegalovirus exposure and HLA in healthy donors. Generated by immunoSEQ multiplex PCR, the TCRdb table keeps only in-frame clones and is missing some. The sample has about 330,000 clones; roughly 90% are singletons. Material: PBMCs. The receptors come from a woman aged 25 to 39 in good health and CMV-seropositive.

The DNA for the CDR3 is TGTGCCAGCAGCGTAATGACGGGTTCCTACAATGAGCAGTTCTTC. Amino acids: CASSVMTGSYNEQFF. The chain recombines TRBV9 with TRBJ2-1; no clear D. V gave up 1 base and J gave up 1 base, with 9 bases separating them. This CDR3 has 15 amino acids. Per germline, CDR1 SGDLS and CDR2 YYNGEE.

V and J are TRBV4-1 and TRBJ1-1; D is unresolved. Germline CDR1 is MGHRA and CDR2 is YSYEKL. The CDR3 extends over 12 amino acids. Trimming cost V 6 bases and J 6 bases, with 11 bases left between them. Here the CDR3 DNA reads TGCGCCAGCAGGGCGGGTTCTTCTGAAGCTTTCTTT. This translates into CASRAGSSEAFF.

The V call is TRBV6-1, the J call TRBJ2-2, with no clear D. This CDR3 is 14 amino acids long. The V gene lost 6 bases and the J gene lost 0 bases, with 8 bases spanning the gap. CDR1 MNHNS and CDR2 SASEGT come from the germline V gene. The CDR3 reads CASRVTTNTGELFF. The CDR3 DNA is TGTGCCAGCAGGGTTACAACGAACACCGGGGAGCTGTTTTTT.

The chain uses TRBV7-9 and TRBJ1-1; tentative D call: TRBD1 (6 bases). Trimming stripped 7 bases from V and 1 base from J, with 7 bases between. The CDR3 is 12 residues long. CDR1 is SEHNR, CDR2 FQNEAQ, per germline (reference sequence). The CDR3 spells CASTQGNTEAFF. The CDR3 coding sequence is TGTGCCAGCACACAGGGGAACACTGAAGCTTTCTTT.

The rearrangement joins TRBV7-3 to TRBJ2-1; possible D gene TRBD1, 6 bases. CDR3 size: 13 residues. Trimming stripped 5 bases from V and 8 bases from J, with 13 bases between. Per the germline V gene, CDR1 is SGHTA and CDR2 is FQGTGA. The CDR3 DNA sequence: TGTGCCAGCAGCATTTCAGGGGTGCATGAGCAGTTCTTC. Its protein is CASSISGVHEQFF.

The chain combines TRBV4-3 with TRBJ2-3; D possibly corresponds to TRBD2 (7 bases). V lost 0 bases and J 4 bases, leaving 14 bases between the germline ends. CDR3 length: 16 residues. Germline values: CDR1 LGHNA, CDR2 YSLEER. DNA for the CDR3: TGCGCCAGCAGCCAAGATATAAGGGGGAGGGCAGATACGCAGTATTTT. Protein sequence: CASSQDIRGRADTQYF.

This sequence joins TRBV5-1 and TRBJ2-7; tentative D call: TRBD2 (6 bases). This CDR3 is 15 amino acids long. The V end lost 0 bases, the J end lost 3 bases, and 13 bases lay between the germline ends. Germline V gene lookup returns CDR1 SGHRS and CDR2 YFSETQ. Written as DNA, the CDR3 is TGCGCCAGCAGCTTGGAAACGGGACTCGACTACGAGCAGTACTTC. This codes for CASSLETGLDYEQYF.

This sequence joins TRBV4-3 and TRBJ2-7, with 9 bases lining up with TRBD1. Germline V gene lookup returns CDR1 LGHNA and CDR2 YSLEER. V lost 1 base to trimming and J lost 2 bases; unmatched junction nucleotides: 6. This CDR3 comprises 16 residues. The CDR3 DNA is TGCGCCAGCAGCCAAGGCTGGACAGGGGAAACCTACGAGCAGTACTTC. It yields the protein CASSQGWTGETYEQYF.

V gene TRBV28 combines with J gene TRBJ1-5, with 7 bases identical to TRBD1. The germline V gene has CDR1 MDHEN and CDR2 SYDVKM. The junction had 5 bases not matched to a gene; V was cut back by 5 bases and J by 7 bases. The CDR3 extends over 13 amino acids. The CDR3 DNA sequence: TGTGCCAGCAGTCCTCCGGGACAGCAGCCCCAGCATTTT. Protein product: CASSPPGQQPQHF.

V gene TRBV5-6 combines with J gene TRBJ2-5; 10 bases are shared with TRBD2. This CDR3 spans 16 amino acids. V was pared by 0 bases and J by 5 bases, with 7 bases of the junction left unmatched. In germline, CDR1 is SGHDT, CDR2 YYEEEE. This CDR3 is CASSLDVGLAQETQYF. The CDR3 DNA is TGTGCCAGCAGCTTGGACGTGGGACTAGCGCAGGAGACCCAGTACTTC.

The V call is TRBV4-3, the J call TRBJ1-2; possibly TRBD1 for D (6 bases). CDR3 size: 13 residues. Germline V gene data show CDR1 as LGHNA and CDR2 as YSLEER. V lost 1 base and J 8 bases, leaving 11 bases between the germline ends. CDR3 sequence (DNA): TGCGCCAGCAGCCAAGTACATGGGGGCGGCTACACCTTC. This translates into CASSQVHGGGYTF.

The genes are TRBV19 and TRBJ2-2; no definite D call. V shed 6 bases and J shed 1 base, with 12 bases lying between them. CDR1 and CDR2 (germline): LNHDA, SQIVND (reference sequence). CDR3 length equals 15 residues. The CDR3 DNA sequence: TGTGCCAGTAGCCCGTCGGGCTTGAACACCGGGGAGCTGTTTTTT. Translating gives CASSPSGLNTGELFF.

The CDR3 DNA follows: TGTGCCACCATGGGACAGATGAACACTGAAGCTTTCTTT. Translated: CATMGQMNTEAFF. V usage is TRBV25-1 and J usage is TRBJ1-1; TRBD1 matches at 7 bases. V lost 10 bases to trimming and J lost 0 bases; unmatched junction nucleotides: 5. Germline V gene lookup returns CDR1 MGHDK and CDR2 SYGVNS. The CDR3 totals 13 residues.

CDR3 nucleotide sequence: TGCGCCAGCAGCTACGACAAAGTTGGCTGGCGACGGAACACTGAAGCTTTCTTT. It is translated as CASSYDKVGWRRNTEAFF. The chain combines TRBV5-1 with TRBJ1-1; D is uncertain. The germline V and J ends were trimmed by 3 bases and 1 base, with 22 bases remaining between them. Germline V gives CDR1 SGHRS, CDR2 YFSETQ. This CDR3 is built from 18 residues.

The chain links TRBV7-2 to TRBJ2-7, with unresolved D. Germline loops: CDR1 SGHTA, CDR2 FQGNSA. The V end was cut by 1 base, the J end by 6 bases, with 10 bases between. The CDR3 consists of 13 residues. In DNA, the CDR3 is TGTGCCAGCAGCTTAGGAGGAGCCATCGAGCAGTACTTC. This gives the protein CASSLGGAIEQYF.

This chain joins TRBV7-2 and TRBJ2-1, with TRBD2 matching 13 bases. J was trimmed by 9 bases and V by 5 bases; bases with no gene match: 7. Germline loops: CDR1 SGHTA, CDR2 FQGNSA. This CDR3 has 15 residues. The CDR3 loop reads CASSQLAGGPSEQFF. CDR3 nucleotides: TGTGCCAGCAGCCAACTAGCGGGGGGGCCAAGTGAGCAGTTCTTC.

CDR3 nucleotide sequence: TGCGCCAGCAGCCCGGTGGGAGAGACCCAGTACTTC. Protein product: CASSPVGETQYF. This chain uses TRBV4-1 with TRBJ2-5; D is unclear. The CDR3 has 12 residues. The V end lost 4 bases, the J end lost 4 bases, and 7 bases lay between the germline ends. Germline V gene data show CDR1 as MGHRA and CDR2 as YSYEKL.

This clone was observed a single time. The rearrangement joins TRBV4-3 to TRBJ1-2; no definite D call. This CDR3 is built from 14 residues. Germline loops: CDR1 LGHNA, CDR2 YSLEER. The V end lost 5 bases, the J end lost 2 bases, and 12 bases lay between the germline ends. This CDR3 reads CASSFRPDNYGYTF. CDR3 nucleotides: TGCGCCAGCAGCTTCCGTCCGGACAACTATGGCTACACCTTC.

The chain is built from TRBV30 and TRBJ2-2; D is undetermined. V lost 4 bases and J 8 bases, leaving 14 bases between the germline ends. The CDR3 spans 13 residues. Germline V lookup: CDR1 GTSNPN, CDR2 SVGIG (reference sequence). The DNA for the CDR3 is TGTGCCTGGATGATTAAGGGAATGGGGGAGCTGTTTTTT. It specifies CAWMIKGMGELFF.

This clone was seen a handful of times. The V gene is TRBV6-1, the J gene TRBJ1-6; TRBD1 matches at 9 bases. CDR3 length equals 14 residues. Germline CDR1 and CDR2: MNHNS and SASEGT. Germline trimming cut 1 base from V and 11 bases from J; bases unmatched to any gene: 3. The CDR3 loop reads CASSEDRGLAPLHF. The CDR3 region has the DNA TGTGCCAGCAGTGAAGACAGGGGGCTGGCACCCCTCCACTTT.

This chain joins TRBV14 and TRBJ1-5; a weak D match, TRBD1 (5 bases). Germline CDR1 is SGHDN and CDR2 is FVKESK. Trimming stripped 3 bases from V and 0 bases from J, with 15 bases between. CDR3 length: 17 residues. CDR3 bases: TGTGCCAGCAGCCACCGGGGCCCAGCGGATAGCAATCAGCCCCAGCATTTT. Translated: CASSHRGPADSNQPQHF.

The chain uses TRBV9 and TRBJ1-3; D is possibly TRBD1 (5 bases). V lost 3 bases to trimming and J lost 2 bases, with 12 bases between them. The CDR3 is made up of 15 amino acids. CDR1 is SGDLS and CDR2 is YYNGEE in the germline V gene. CDR3 protein: CASSAGQGAGNTIYF. CDR3 coding DNA: TGTGCCAGCAGCGCGGGCCAGGGAGCTGGAAACACCATATATTTT. The whole variable domain, remainder taken from reference TRBV9 and TRBJ1-3, is DSGVTQTPKHLITATGQRVTLRCSPRSGDLSVYWYQQSLDQGLQFLIQYYNGEERAKGNILERFSAQQFPDLHSELNLSSLELGDSALYFCASSAGQGAGNTIYFGEGSWLTVV.

The chain recombines TRBV14 with TRBJ2-7; TRBD1 matches 8 bases. From germline, CDR1 is SGHDN and CDR2 FVKESK. The CDR3 totals 17 residues. The V gene end was trimmed by 1 base and the J gene end by 3 bases; junction bases not matched to a gene: 11. CDR3 residues: CASSQVLGPGGGYEQYF. As DNA, the CDR3 is TGTGCCAGCAGCCAAGTTTTAGGGCCAGGGGGCGGCTACGAGCAGTACTTC.

A word on this clone: Other DNA sequences of this sample code for an identical CDR3. The rearrangement joins TRBV4-1 to TRBJ1-5, with 7 bases aligning to TRBD1. The CDR3 is 14 amino acids. Per the germline V gene, CDR1 is MGHRA and CDR2 is YSYEKL. Trimming took 4 bases from V and 3 from J; bases not matched to a gene: 3. The CDR3 loop reads CASSRQGSNQPQHF. The CDR3 DNA is TGCGCCAGCAGCCGACAGGGTTCCAATCAGCCCCAGCATTTT.

The CDR3 bases are TGTGCCAGTAGTATTGGACCGCGTTACGAGCAGTACTTC. Translation gives CASSIGPRYEQYF. The V gene is TRBV19, the J gene TRBJ2-7; D gene ambiguous. V was clipped by 3 bases and J by 4 bases, with 10 bases between them. CDR3 length: 13 residues. The germline V gene encodes CDR1 LNHDA and CDR2 SQIVND (reference sequence).

CDR3 bases: TGTGCCAGCAGCCCCCGGGACAGGGATAATGAAAAACTGTTTTTT. This encodes CASSPRDRDNEKLFF. The J gene is TRBJ1-4, the V gene TRBV7-9; 9 bases match TRBD1. Germline values: CDR1 SEHNR, CDR2 FQNEAQ (reference sequence). The J segment lost 4 bases and the V segment lost 5 bases, leaving 5 bases of the junction unmatched. There are 15 residues in the CDR3.

This chain links TRBV2 with TRBJ2-1; weak D call: TRBD2 (5 bases). Germline V gene data show CDR1 as SNHLY and CDR2 as FYNNEI. This CDR3 is 14 amino acids long. Trimming removed 4 bases from V and 4 bases from J, with 11 bases in between. The CDR3 region is CASSARRDYNEQFF. The DNA of the CDR3 is TGTGCCAGCAGTGCGAGACGGGATTACAATGAGCAGTTCTTC.

J is TRBJ2-7 and V is TRBV7-3; D is perhaps TRBD2 (6 bases). The CDR3 length is 14 residues. Germline loops: CDR1 SGHTA, CDR2 FQGTGA. V was clipped by 5 bases and J by 6 bases, with 17 bases between them. The CDR3 sequence: CASSPRGAGSEQYF. CDR3 bases: TGTGCCAGCAGCCCCCGCGGGGCGGGGTCCGAGCAGTACTTC.